Given below is one TCR beta chain in context. The antigen remains undetermined. Looked up from germline, CDR1 is MNHEY and CDR2 is SVGAGI. The CDR3 is 14 amino acids. The V and J ends lost 4 bases and 4 bases, in that order; junction bases with no gene match: 7. With 60 Vbeta and 13 Jbeta primers, the PCR was carried out. Some clones are missing from TCRdb's copy, which holds only in-frame ones; the method was immunoSEQ multiplex PCR. The table records 76,000 or so clones, around three quarters of them present only once. The sample is drawn from a study of cytomegalovirus exposure and HLA in healthy donors. Study outcomes and limitations: Prior analysis indicated that the majority of TCR beta V segments exhibited productivity approximately 90% or approximately 30% of the time.

This clonotype originated in a man aged 30 to 45 in good health and CMV-seronegative. Sequenced: PBMCs. V is TRBV6-5 and J is TRBJ2-7; TRBD2 aligns across 7 bases. CDR3: CASSWGGREYEQYF. In nucleotides, the CDR3 is TGTGCCAGCAGTTGGGGGGGACGGGAGTACGAGCAGTACTTC.